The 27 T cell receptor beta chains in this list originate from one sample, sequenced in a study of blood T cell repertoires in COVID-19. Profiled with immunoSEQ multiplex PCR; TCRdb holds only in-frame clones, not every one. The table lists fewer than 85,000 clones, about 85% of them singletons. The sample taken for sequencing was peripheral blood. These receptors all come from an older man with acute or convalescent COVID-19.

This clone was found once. The CDR3 nucleotides read TGTGCCAGCAGTTCCCGACAGGGGGGCGACACAGATACGCAGTATTTT. Translating it yields CASSSRQGGDTDTQYF. V usage is TRBV28 and J usage is TRBJ2-3, with 9 bases that match TRBD1. The CDR3 extends over 16 amino acids. Trimming removed 4 bases from V and 2 bases from J; junction bases left unmatched: 7. Germline V gene lookup returns CDR1 MDHEN and CDR2 SYDVKM.

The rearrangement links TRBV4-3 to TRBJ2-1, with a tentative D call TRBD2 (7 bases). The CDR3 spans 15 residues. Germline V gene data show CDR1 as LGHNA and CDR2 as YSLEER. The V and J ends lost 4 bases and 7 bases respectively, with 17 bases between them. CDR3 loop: CASSPTAGRGNEQFF. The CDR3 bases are TGCGCCAGCAGCCCTACGGCGGGGAGGGGGAATGAGCAGTTCTTC.

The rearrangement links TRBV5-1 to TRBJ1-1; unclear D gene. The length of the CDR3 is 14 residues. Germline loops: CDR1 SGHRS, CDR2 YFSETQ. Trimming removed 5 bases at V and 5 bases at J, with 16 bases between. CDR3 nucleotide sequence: TGCGCCAGCAGTCCCGGGGTCTCTGGGACTGAAGCTTTCTTT. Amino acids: CASSPGVSGTEAFF.

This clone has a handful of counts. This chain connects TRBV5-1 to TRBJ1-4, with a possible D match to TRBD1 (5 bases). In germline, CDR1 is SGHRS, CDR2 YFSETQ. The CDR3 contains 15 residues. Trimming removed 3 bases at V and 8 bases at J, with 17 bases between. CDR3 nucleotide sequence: TGCGCCAGCAGCTCCGAAGGACAAAGCTTCGAAAAACTGTTTTTT. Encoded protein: CASSSEGQSFEKLFF.

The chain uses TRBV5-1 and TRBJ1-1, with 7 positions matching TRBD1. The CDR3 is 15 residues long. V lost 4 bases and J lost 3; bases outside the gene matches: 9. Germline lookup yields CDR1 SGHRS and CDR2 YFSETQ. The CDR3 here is CASSPTGYEDTEAFF. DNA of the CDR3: TGCGCCAGCAGCCCGACAGGGTACGAGGACACTGAAGCTTTCTTT.

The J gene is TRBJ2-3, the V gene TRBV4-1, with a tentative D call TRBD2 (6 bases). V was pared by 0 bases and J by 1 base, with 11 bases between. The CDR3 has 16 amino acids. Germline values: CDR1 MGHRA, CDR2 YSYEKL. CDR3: CASSQDRGSGTDTQYF. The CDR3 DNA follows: TGCGCCAGCAGCCAAGATCGGGGGTCCGGCACAGATACGCAGTATTTT.

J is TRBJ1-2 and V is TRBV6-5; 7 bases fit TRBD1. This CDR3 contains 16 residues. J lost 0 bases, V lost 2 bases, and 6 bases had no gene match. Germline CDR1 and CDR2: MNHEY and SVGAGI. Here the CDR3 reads CASSYGGGTANYGYTF. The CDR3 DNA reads TGTGCCAGCAGTTACGGGGGTGGGACAGCTAACTATGGCTACACCTTC.

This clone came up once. The CDR3, as DNA: TGTGCCAGCAGTGTTCCTAACCAAGAGACCCAGTACTTC. Amino acid sequence: CASSVPNQETQYF. This chain uses TRBV12-3 or TRBV12-4 with TRBJ2-5; D remains ambiguous. The CDR3 is 13 residues long. V lost 5 bases to trimming and J lost 0 bases, with 7 bases between them.

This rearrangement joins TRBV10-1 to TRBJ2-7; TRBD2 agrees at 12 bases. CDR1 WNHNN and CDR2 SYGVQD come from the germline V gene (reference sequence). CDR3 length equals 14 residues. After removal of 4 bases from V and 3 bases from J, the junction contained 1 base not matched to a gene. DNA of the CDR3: TGCGCCAGCAGTGGGACTAGCGGGGACTACGAGCAGTACTTC. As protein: CASSGTSGDYEQYF.

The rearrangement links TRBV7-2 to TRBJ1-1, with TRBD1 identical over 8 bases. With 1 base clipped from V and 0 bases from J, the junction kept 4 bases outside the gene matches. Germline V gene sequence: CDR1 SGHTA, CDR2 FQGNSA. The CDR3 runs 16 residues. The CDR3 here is CASSLGPGGLNTEAFF. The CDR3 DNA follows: TGTGCCAGCAGCTTAGGGCCAGGGGGCCTGAACACTGAAGCTTTCTTT.

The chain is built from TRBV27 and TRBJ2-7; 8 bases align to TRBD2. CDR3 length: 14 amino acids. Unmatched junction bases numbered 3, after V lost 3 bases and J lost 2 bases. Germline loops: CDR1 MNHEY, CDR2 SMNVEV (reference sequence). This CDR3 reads CASSFAGGPYEQYF. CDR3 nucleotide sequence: TGTGCCAGCAGTTTCGCGGGAGGACCCTACGAGCAGTACTTC.

The CDR3 sequence is CASSLYLDQPQHF. CDR3 DNA: TGTGCCAGCAGCTTATATCTTGATCAGCCCCAGCATTTT. The chain recombines TRBV7-2 with TRBJ1-5; D gene ambiguous. V gave up 2 bases and J gave up 5 bases, with 7 bases separating them. There are 13 residues in the CDR3. Germline loops: CDR1 SGHTA, CDR2 FQGNSA.

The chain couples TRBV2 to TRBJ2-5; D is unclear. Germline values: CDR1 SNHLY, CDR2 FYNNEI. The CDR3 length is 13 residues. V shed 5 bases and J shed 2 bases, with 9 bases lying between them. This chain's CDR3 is CASSYNRQETQYF. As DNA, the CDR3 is TGTGCCAGCAGTTACAACAGACAAGAGACCCAGTACTTC.

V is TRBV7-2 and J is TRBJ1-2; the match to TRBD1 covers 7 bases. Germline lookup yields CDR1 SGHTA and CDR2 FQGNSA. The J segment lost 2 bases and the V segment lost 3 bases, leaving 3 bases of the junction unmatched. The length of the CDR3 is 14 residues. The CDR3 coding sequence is TGTGCCAGCAGCTTTGGGACAGCGAACTATGGCTACACCTTC. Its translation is CASSFGTANYGYTF.

The CDR3 coding sequence is TGTGCCAGGCAGGGGGCCGGGAAAGATCAGCCCCAGCATTTT. This translates into CARQGAGKDQPQHF. V and J are TRBV11-3 and TRBJ1-5; 8 nucleotides match TRBD1. Trimming took 9 bases from V and 5 from J; bases not matched to a gene: 9. Per germline, CDR1 SGHNT and CDR2 YENEEA. The CDR3 runs 14 residues.

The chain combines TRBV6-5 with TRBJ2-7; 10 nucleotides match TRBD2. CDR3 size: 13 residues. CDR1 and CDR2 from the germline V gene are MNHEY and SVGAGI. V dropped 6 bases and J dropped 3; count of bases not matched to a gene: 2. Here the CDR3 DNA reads TGTGCCAGCAGAGCGGGGGGGCTCTACGAGCAGTACTTC. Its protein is CASRAGGLYEQYF.

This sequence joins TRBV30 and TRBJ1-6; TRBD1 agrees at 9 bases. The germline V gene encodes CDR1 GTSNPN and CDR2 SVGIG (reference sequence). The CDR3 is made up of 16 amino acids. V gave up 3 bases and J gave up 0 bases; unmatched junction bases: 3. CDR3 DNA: TGTGCCTGGAGGGGACAGGGTGGCTCCTATAATTCACCCCTCCACTTT. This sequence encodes CAWRGQGGSYNSPLHF.

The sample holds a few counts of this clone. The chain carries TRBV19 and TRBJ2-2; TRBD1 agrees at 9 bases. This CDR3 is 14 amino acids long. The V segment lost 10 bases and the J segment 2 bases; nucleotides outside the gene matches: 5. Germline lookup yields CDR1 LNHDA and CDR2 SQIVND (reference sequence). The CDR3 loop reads CATGTGQNTGELFF. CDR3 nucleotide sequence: TGTGCCACAGGGACAGGGCAAAACACCGGGGAGCTGTTTTTT.

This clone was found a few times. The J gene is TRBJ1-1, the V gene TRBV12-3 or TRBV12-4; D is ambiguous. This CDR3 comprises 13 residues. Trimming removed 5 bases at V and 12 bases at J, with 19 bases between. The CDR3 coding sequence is TGTGCCAGCAGTGGAATAGGGTCGGGAGGTTCTTTCTTT. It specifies CASSGIGSGGSFF.

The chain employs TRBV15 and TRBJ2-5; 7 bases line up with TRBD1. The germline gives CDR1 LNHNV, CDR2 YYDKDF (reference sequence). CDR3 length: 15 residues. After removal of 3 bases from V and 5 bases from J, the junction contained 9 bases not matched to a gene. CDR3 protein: CATSSRRGQEETQYF. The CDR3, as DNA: TGTGCCACCAGCAGTCGAAGGGGGCAGGAGGAGACCCAGTACTTC. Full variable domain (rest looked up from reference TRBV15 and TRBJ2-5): DAMVIQNPRYQVTQFGKPVTLSCSQTLNHNVMYWYQQKSSQAPKLLFHYYDKDFNNEADTPDNFQSRRPNTSFCFLDIRSPGLGDTAMYLCATSSRRGQEETQYFGPGTRLLVL.

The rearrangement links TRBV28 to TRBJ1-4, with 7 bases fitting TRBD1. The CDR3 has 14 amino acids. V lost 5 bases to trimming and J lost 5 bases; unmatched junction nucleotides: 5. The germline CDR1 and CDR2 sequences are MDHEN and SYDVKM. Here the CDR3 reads CASSLQGLNEKLFF. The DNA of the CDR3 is TGTGCCAGCAGTCTACAGGGGCTAAATGAAAAACTGTTTTTT.

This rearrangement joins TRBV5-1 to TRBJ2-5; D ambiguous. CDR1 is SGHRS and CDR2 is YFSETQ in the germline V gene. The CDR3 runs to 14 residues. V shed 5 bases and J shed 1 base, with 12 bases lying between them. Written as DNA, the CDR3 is TGCGCCAGCAGGATAACTGTTAGCCAAGAGACCCAGTACTTC. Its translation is CASRITVSQETQYF. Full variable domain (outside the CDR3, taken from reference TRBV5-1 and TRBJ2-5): KAGVTQTPRYLIKTRGQQVTLSCSPISGHRSVSWYQQTPGQGLQFLFEYFSETQRNKGNFPGRFSGRQFSNSRSEMNVSTLELGDSALYLCASRITVSQETQYFGPGTRLLVL.

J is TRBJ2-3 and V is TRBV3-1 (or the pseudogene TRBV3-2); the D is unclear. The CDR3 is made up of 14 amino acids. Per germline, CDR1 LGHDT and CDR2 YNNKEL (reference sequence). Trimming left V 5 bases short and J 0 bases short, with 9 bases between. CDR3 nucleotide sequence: TGTGCCAGCAGCTTTGACGGGAGCACAGATACGCAGTATTTT. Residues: CASSFDGSTDTQYF.

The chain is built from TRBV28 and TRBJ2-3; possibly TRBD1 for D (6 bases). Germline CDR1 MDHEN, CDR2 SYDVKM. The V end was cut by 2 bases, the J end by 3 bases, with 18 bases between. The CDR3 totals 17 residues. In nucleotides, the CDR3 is TGTGCCAGCAGTTTAGCCCAACAGGGTATGGGTACAGATACGCAGTATTTT. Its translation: CASSLAQQGMGTDTQYF.

In DNA form, the CDR3 reads TGTGCCAGCAGCGTAGCTGCGACTCCTACTAGCACAGATACGCAGTATTTT. This translates into CASSVAATPTSTDTQYF. This sequence joins TRBV9 and TRBJ2-3; unclear D gene. V was shortened by 0 bases and J by 0 bases, with 14 bases between the two germline ends. Looked up from germline, CDR1 is SGDLS and CDR2 is YYNGEE. The CDR3 has 17 amino acids.

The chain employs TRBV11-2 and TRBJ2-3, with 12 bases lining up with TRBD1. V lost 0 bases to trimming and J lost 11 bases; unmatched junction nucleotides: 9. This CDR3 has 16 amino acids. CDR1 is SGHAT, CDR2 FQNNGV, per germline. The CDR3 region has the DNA TGTGCCAGCAGCTTAGAAGGAGGGACAGGGGGCTGGATGCAGTATTTT. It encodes CASSLEGGTGGWMQYF.

The CDR3 loop is CASSFRDGGNEQYF. The CDR3 DNA sequence: TGCGCCAGCAGCTTCCGGGACGGGGGGAACGAGCAGTACTTC. The chain combines TRBV5-1 with TRBJ2-7; 7 bases line up with TRBD2. V was pared by 2 bases and J by 5 bases, with 7 bases of the junction left unmatched. The CDR3 has 14 residues. The germline CDR1 and CDR2 sequences are SGHRS and YFSETQ.